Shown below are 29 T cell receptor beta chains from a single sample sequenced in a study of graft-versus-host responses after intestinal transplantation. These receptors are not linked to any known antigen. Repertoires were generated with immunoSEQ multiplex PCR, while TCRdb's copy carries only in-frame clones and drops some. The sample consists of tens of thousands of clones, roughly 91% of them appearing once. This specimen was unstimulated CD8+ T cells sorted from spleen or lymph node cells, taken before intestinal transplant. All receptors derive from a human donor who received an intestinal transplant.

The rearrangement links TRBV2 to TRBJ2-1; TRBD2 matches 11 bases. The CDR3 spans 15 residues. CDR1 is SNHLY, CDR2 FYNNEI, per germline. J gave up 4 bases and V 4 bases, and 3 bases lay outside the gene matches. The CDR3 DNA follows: TGTGCCAGCAGTGGGGGACTAGCGGCGTACAATGAGCAGTTCTTC. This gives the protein CASSGGLAAYNEQFF.

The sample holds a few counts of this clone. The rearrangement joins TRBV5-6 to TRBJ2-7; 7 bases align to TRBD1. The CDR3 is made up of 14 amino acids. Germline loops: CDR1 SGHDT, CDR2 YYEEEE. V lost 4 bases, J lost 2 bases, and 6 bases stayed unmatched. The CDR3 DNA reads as TGTGCCAGCAGCCAATTGACAGGGACCTACGAGCAGTACTTC. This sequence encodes CASSQLTGTYEQYF.

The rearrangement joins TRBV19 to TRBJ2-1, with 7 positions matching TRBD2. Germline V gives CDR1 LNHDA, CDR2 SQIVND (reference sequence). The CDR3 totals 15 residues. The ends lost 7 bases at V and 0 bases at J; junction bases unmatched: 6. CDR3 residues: CASTPGGSSYNEQFF. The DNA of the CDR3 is TGTGCCAGTACCCCCGGGGGGAGCTCCTACAATGAGCAGTTCTTC.

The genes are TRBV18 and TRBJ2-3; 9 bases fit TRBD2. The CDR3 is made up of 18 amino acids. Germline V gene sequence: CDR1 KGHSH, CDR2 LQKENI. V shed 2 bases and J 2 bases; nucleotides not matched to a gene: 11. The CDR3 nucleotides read TGTGCCAGCTCACCAAAGGTCGTGCGGGGGGGCCCCACAGATACGCAGTATTTT. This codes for CASSPKVVRGGPTDTQYF.

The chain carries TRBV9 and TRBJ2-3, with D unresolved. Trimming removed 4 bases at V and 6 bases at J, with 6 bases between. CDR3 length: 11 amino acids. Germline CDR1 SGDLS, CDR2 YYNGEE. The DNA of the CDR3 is TGTGCCAGCAGCACATGGGATACGCAGTATTTT. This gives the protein CASSTWDTQYF.

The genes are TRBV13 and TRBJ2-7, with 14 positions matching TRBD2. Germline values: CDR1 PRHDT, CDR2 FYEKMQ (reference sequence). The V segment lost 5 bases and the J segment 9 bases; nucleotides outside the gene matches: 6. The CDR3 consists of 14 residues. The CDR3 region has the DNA TGTGCCAGCAGCGACGGACTAGCGGGGGGCCGGCAGTACTTC. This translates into CASSDGLAGGRQYF.

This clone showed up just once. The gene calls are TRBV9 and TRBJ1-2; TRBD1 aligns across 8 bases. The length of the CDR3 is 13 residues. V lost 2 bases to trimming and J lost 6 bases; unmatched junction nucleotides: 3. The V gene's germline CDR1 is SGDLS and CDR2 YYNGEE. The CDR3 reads CASSVDRVNGYTF. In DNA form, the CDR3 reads TGTGCCAGCAGCGTGGACAGGGTCAATGGCTACACCTTC.

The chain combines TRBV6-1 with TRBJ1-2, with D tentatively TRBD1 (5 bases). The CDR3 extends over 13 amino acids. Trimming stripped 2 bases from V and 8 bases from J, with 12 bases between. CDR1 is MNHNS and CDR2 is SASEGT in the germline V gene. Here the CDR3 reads CASSETPGGGYTF. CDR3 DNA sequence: TGTGCCAGCAGTGAAACTCCGGGGGGAGGCTACACCTTC.

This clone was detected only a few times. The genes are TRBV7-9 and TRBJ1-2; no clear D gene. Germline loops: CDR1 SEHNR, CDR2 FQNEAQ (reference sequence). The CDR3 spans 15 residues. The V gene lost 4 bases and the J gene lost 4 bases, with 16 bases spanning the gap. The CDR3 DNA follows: TGTGCCAGCAGCTCCGCTAGCCACGAGATCTATGGCTACACCTTC. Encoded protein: CASSSASHEIYGYTF.

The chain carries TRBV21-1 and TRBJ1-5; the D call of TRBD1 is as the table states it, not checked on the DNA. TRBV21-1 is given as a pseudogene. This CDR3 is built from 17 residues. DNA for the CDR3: TGTGCCAGCAGCAAAGCTTCGGTGCCAGGGGGCAATCAGCCCCAGCATTTT. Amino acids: CASSKASVPGGNQPQHF.

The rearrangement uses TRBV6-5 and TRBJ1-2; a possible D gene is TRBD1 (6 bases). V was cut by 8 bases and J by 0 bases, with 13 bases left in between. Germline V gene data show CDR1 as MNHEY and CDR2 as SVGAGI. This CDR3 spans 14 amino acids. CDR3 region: CASASGGPNYGYTF. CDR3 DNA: TGTGCCAGCGCCAGCGGGGGCCCTAACTATGGCTACACCTTC.

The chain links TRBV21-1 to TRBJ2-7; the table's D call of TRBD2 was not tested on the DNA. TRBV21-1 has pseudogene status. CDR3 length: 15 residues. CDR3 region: CASSKVGGMGYEQYF. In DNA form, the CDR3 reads TGTGCCAGCAGCAAAGTCGGGGGAATGGGTTACGAGCAGTACTTC.

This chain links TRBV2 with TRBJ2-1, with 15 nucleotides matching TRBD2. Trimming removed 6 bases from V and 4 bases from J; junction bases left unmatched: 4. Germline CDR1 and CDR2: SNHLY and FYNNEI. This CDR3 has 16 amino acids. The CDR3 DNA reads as TGTGCCAGCAGGGGGACTAGCGGGGGGTCTTACAATGAGCAGTTCTTC. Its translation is CASRGTSGGSYNEQFF.

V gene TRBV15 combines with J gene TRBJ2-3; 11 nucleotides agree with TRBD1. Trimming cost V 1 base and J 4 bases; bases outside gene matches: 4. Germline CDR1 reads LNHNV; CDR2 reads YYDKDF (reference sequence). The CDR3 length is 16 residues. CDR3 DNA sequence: TGTGCCACCAGCAGAGCCGGACAGGGGGCATCAGATACGCAGTATTTT. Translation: CATSRAGQGASDTQYF.

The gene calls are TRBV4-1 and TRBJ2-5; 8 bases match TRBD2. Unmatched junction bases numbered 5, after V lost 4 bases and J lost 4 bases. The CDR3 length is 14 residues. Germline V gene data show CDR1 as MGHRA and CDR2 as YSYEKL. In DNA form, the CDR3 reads TGCGCCAGCAGCCCCGACGCGGGGGGAGAGACCCAGTACTTC. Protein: CASSPDAGGETQYF.

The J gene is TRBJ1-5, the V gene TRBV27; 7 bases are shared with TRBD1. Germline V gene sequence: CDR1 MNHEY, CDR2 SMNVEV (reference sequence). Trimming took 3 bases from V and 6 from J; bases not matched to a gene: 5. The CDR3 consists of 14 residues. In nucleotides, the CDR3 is TGTGCCAGCAGTTTCGCGGCAGGGGGTCAGCCCCAGCATTTT. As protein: CASSFAAGGQPQHF.

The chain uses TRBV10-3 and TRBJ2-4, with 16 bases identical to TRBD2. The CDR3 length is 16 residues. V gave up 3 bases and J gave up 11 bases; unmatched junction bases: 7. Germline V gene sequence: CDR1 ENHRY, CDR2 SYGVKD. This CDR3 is CAISEAGTSGGAVQYF. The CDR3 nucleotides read TGTGCCATCAGTGAAGCCGGGACTAGCGGGGGGGCAGTTCAGTACTTC.

CDR3 DNA: TGCGCCAGCAGCTCTTCCTACGGGTTTTACAATGAGCAGTTCTTC. Its translation is CASSSSYGFYNEQFF. The chain couples TRBV5-1 to TRBJ2-1; D is ambiguous. Between the trimmed V and J ends, which lost 3 bases and 4 bases, there was a span of 14 bases. The CDR3 loop spans 15 amino acids. Germline CDR1 is SGHRS and CDR2 is YFSETQ. The complete variable domain, with remaining parts taken from reference TRBV5-1 and TRBJ2-1, reads KAGVTQTPRYLIKTRGQQVTLSCSPISGHRSVSWYQQTPGQGLQFLFEYFSETQRNKGNFPGRFSGRQFSNSRSEMNVSTLELGDSALYLCASSSSYGFYNEQFFGPGTRLTVL.

DNA of the CDR3: TGTGCCAGCAGCGAGGACCGCGGGGGAGACACCGGGGAGCTGTTTTTT. Residues: CASSEDRGGDTGELFF. This sequence joins TRBV5-6 and TRBJ2-2, with 7 nucleotides matching TRBD2. The CDR3 runs to 16 residues. After removal of 4 bases from V and 3 bases from J, the junction contained 9 bases not matched to a gene. Germline V gene lookup returns CDR1 SGHDT and CDR2 YYEEEE.

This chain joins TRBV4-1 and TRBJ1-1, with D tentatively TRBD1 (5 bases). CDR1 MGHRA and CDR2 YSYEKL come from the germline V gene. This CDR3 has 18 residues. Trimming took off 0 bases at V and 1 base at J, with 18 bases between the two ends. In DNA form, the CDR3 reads TGCGCCAGCAGCCAAGAAACAGCTTCACAGACAGCGAACACTGAAGCTTTCTTT. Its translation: CASSQETASQTANTEAFF.

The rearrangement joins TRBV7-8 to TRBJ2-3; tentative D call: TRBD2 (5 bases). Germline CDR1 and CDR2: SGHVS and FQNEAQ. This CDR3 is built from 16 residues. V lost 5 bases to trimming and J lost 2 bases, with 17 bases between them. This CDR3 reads CASSLKPQAVTDTQYF. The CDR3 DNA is TGTGCCAGCAGCCTGAAGCCCCAAGCGGTCACAGATACGCAGTATTTT.

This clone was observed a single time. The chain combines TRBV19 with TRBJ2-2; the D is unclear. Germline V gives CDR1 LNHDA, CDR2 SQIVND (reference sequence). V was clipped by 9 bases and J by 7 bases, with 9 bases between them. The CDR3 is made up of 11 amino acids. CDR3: CASERGGELFF. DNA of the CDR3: TGTGCCAGCGAGCGCGGCGGGGAGCTGTTTTTT.

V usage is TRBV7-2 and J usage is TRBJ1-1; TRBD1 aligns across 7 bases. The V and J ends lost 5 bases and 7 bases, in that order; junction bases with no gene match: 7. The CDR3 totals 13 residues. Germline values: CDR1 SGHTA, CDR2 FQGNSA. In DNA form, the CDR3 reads TGTGCCAGCAGCCCCCCCGGACAGGTTGAAGCTTTCTTT. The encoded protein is CASSPPGQVEAFF.

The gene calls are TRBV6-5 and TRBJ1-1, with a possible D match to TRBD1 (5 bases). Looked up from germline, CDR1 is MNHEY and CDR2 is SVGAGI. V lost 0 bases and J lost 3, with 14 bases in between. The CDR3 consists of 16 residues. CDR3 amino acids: CASSYSHSGGDTEAFF. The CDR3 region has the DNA TGTGCCAGCAGTTACTCGCACAGCGGGGGGGACACTGAAGCTTTCTTT.

CDR3 bases: TGTGCCAGCACCGCGCTTGACACAGATACGCAGTATTTT. Translated, it gives CASTALDTDTQYF. The J gene is TRBJ2-3, the V gene TRBV9; D remains unclear. Germline V lookup: CDR1 SGDLS, CDR2 YYNGEE. V was trimmed by 6 bases and J by 2 bases, leaving 10 bases between them. The CDR3 has 13 amino acids.

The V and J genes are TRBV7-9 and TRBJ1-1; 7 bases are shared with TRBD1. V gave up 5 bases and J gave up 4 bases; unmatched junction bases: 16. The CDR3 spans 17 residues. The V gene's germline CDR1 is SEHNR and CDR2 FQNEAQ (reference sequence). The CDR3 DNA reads TGTGCCAGCAGCCAACCTGAAACAGACAGGGCGGGCACTGAAGCTTTCTTT. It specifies CASSQPETDRAGTEAFF.

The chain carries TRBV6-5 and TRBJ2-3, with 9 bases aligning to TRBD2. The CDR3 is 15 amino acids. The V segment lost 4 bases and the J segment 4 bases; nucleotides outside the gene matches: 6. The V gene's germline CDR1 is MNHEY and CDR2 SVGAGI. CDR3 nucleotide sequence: TGTGCCAGCAGTTCGACGCGGGGGGGCGCAGATACGCAGTATTTT. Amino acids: CASSSTRGGADTQYF.

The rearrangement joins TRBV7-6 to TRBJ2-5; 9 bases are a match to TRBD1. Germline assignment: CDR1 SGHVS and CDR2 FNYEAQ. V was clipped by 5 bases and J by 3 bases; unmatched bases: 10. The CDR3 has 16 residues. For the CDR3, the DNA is TGTGCCAGCAGCCCGGGGACAGGGTACCATAAAGAGACCCAGTACTTC. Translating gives CASSPGTGYHKETQYF.

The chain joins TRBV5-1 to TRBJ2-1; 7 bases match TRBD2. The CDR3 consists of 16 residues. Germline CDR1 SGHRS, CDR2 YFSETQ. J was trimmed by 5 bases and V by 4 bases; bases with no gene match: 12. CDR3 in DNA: TGCGCCAGCAGCCCCTACGGCACTGGGGGGGACAATGAGCAGTTCTTC. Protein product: CASSPYGTGGDNEQFF.